This T cell receptor (beta chain) was sequenced in a study of immune evolution from preneoplasia to lung adenocarcinoma. Study-wide points: KRAS-mutant nodules had the highest T cell clonality. Top clone share appeared to fall from AAH through AIS, MIA, adenocarcinoma.

The protocol was immunoSEQ multiplex PCR, while the TCRdb copy is restricted to in-frame clones and leaves out a portion. The sample carries tens of thousands of clones, roughly 80% recorded once. As to this clone: Antigen specificity is unknown.

V gave up 1 base and J gave up 7 bases; unmatched junction bases: 10. This CDR3 is 15 amino acids long. Germline loops: CDR1 KGHSH, CDR2 LQKENI. The sequence was collected from a person aged 60 to 70 with lung adenocarcinoma. The sequenced sample was FFPE invasive lung adenocarcinoma tissue. This chain links TRBV18 with TRBJ2-7; 7 bases line up with TRBD1. CDR3 DNA: TGTGCCAGCTCACCACGTGGGACAGCCTTTAGGGAGCAGTACTTC. Translation: CASSPRGTAFREQYF. Filled out from reference TRBV18 and TRBJ2-7, the complete variable domain reads NAGVMQNPRHLVRRRGQEARLRCSPMKGHSHVYWYRQLPEEGLKFMVYLQKENIIDESGMPKERFSAEFPKEGPSILRIQQVVRGDSAAYFCASSPRGTAFREQYFGPGTRLTVT.